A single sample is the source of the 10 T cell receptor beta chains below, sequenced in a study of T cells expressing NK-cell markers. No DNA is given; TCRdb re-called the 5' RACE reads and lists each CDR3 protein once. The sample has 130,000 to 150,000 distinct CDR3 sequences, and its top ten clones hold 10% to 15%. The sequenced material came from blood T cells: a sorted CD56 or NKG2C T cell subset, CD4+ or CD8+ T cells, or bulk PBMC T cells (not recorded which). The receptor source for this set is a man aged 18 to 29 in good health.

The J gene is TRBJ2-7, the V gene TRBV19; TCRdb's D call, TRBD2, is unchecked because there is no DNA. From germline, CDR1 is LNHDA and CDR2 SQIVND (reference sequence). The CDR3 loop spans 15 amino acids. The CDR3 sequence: CASSPGGGISYEQYF.

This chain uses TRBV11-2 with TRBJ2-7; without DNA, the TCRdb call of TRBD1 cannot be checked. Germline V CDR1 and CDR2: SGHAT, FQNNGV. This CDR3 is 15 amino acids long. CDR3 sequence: CASSDSLGGNYEQYF.

CDR3 sequence: CASSPRTANTEAFF. V usage is TRBV12-3 or TRBV12-4 and J usage is TRBJ1-1; the TCRdb D gene call, TRBD1, has no DNA to confirm it. The CDR3 loop spans 14 amino acids.

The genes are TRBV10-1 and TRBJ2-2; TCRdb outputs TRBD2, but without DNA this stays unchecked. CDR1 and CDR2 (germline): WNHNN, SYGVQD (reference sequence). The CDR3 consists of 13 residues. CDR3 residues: CASRERATGELFF.

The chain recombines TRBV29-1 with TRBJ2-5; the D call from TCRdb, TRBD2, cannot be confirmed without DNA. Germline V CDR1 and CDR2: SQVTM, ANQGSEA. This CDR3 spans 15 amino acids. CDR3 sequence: CSVGGLAGAWETQYF.

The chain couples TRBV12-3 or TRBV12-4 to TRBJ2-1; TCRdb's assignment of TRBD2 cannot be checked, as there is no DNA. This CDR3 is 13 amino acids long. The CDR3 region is CASSAGLHNEQFF.

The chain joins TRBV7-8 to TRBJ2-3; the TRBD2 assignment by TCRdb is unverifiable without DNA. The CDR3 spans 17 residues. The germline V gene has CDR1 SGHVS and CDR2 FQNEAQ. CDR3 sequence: CASSLDREGPSTDTQYF.

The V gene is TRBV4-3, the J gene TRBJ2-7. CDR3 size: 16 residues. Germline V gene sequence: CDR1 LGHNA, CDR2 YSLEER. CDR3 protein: CASSQDRSFGSYEQYF.

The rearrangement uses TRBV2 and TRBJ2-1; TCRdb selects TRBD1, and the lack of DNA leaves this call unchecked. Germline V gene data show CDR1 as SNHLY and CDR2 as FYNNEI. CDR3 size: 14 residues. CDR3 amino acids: CASTDSFSYNEQFF.

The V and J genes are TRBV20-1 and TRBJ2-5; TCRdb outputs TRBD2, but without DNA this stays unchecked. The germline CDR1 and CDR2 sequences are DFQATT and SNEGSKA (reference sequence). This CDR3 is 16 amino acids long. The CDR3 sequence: CSARGLAGTRKETQYF.